The source of this TCR beta chain is a study of blood T cell repertoires in COVID-19. Method: immunoSEQ multiplex PCR; TCRdb's copy keeps in-frame clones and lacks some. The table records about 280,000 clones, around 90% of them present only once. Germline V gene data show CDR1 as LNHDA and CDR2 as SQIVND (reference sequence). There are 16 residues in the CDR3. The germline V and J ends were trimmed by 2 bases and 0 bases, with 11 bases remaining between them. This chain joins TRBV19 and TRBJ2-1; D remains unclear. This sequence originates from a man younger than 35 with active or convalescent COVID-19. Sample: peripheral blood. CDR3 DNA sequence: TGTGCCAGTAGTATAAATCGGTTTAGCTCCTACAATGAGCAGTTCTTC. This codes for CASSINRFSSYNEQFF.